This T cell receptor beta chain is from a study of CD8 T cells in Susac syndrome. Study conclusions and caveats: The study recognized that the number of individuals in its TCR sequencing and HLA analysis was relatively small.

The CDR3 covers 14 residues. Germline loops: CDR1 MGHRA, CDR2 YSYEKL. V shed 4 bases, J shed 3 bases, and the junction held 5 bases outside the gene matches. Random hexamers served to reverse transcribe about 0.5 to 1 ug RNA. Amplification of TCR beta CDR3 used immunoSEQ multiplex PCR across 54 Vbeta and 13 Jbeta. TCRdb reprocessed the immunoSEQ multiplex PCR reads with MiXCR, giving one entry per CDR3 protein. The repertoire holds 75,000 to 100,000 distinct CDR3 sequences, with around 94% as singletons. Concerning this clonotype itself: Antigen specificity is unknown.

The genes are TRBV4-1 and TRBJ2-7; 8 bases are shared with TRBD2. The sequenced sample consisted of CD8+ T cells from PBMCs. The receptor comes from a human donor in good health. The DNA for the CDR3 is TGCGCCAGCAGCCCGACTAGCGAGTACTACGAGCAGTACGTC. Amino acid sequence: CASSPTSEYYEQYV.